This TCR beta chain was captured in a study of blood T cells in healthy people across ages. Using a J-beta primer mix together with a sample-barcoded 5' primer, a second PCR was run for roughly 6 to 12 cycles. TCRdb reanalysed the 5' RACE reads using MiXCR and keeps one entry per CDR3 protein. The sample yields more than 1.4 million distinct CDR3 sequences, roughly 40% seen once. Study-wide results and limits: Naive CD4+ cell counts and diversity both ran higher in long-lived than in aged donors. Across samples, TCR beta diversity tracked strongly with naive T cell percentage. CMV status of donors was not determined, possibly confounding expanded clonotype changes.

Trimming shortened V by 8 bases and J by 4 bases, and 13 bases separated the two germline ends. The CDR3 sequence is 13 residues long. This clonotype has just one count. Its target is not known. The clonotype comes from a young woman in good health. Sequenced: blood. This chain uses TRBV12-3 or TRBV12-4 with TRBJ2-3; TRBD1 or TRBD2 may be the D gene (5 bases each). CDR3 loop: CASGTAEADTQYF. CDR3 coding DNA: TGTGCCAGCGGGACCGCGGAGGCAGATACGCAGTATTTT.